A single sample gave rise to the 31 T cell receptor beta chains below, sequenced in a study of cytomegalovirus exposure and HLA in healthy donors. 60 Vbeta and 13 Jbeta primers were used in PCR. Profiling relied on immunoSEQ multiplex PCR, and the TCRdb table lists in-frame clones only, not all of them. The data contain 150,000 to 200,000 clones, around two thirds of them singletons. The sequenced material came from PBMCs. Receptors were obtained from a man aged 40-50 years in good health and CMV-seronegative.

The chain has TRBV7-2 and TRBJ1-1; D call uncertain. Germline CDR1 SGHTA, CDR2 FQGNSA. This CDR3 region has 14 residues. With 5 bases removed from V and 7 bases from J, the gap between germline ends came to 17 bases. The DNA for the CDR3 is TGTGCCAGCAGCGACAACGGACTGACGGGTGAAGCTTTCTTT. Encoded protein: CASSDNGLTGEAFF. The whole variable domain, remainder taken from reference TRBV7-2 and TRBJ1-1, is GAGVSQSPSNKVTEKGKDVELRCDPISGHTALYWYRQSLGQGLEFLIYFQGNSAPDKSGLPSDRFSAERTGGSVSTLTIQRTQQEDSAVYLCASSDNGLTGEAFFGQGTRLTVV.

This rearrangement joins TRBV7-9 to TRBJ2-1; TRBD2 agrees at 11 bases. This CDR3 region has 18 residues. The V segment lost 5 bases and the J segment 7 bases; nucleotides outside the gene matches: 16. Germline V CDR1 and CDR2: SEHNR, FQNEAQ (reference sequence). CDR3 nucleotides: TGTGCCAGCAGCCGGGACGTTATGGGACTAGCGGTCCTAAATGAGCAGTTCTTC. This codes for CASSRDVMGLAVLNEQFF. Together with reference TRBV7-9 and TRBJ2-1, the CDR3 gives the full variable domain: DTGVSQNPRHKITKRGQNVTFRCDPISEHNRLYWYRQTLGQGPEFLTYFQNEAQLEKSRLLSDRFSAERPKGSFSTLEIQRTEQGDSAMYLCASSRDVMGLAVLNEQFFGPGTRLTVL.

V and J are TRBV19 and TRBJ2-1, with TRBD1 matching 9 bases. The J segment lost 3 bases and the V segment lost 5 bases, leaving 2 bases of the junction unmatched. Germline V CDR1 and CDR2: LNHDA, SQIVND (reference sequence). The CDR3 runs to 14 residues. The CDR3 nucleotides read TGTGCCAGTAGTTTGGACAGGGGCTACAATGAGCAGTTCTTC. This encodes CASSLDRGYNEQFF.

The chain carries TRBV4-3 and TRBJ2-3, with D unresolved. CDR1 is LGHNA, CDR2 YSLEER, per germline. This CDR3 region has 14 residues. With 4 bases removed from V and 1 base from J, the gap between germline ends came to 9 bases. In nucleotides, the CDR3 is TGCGCCAGCAGCCTATCGCTACGCACAGATACGCAGTATTTT. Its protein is CASSLSLRTDTQYF.

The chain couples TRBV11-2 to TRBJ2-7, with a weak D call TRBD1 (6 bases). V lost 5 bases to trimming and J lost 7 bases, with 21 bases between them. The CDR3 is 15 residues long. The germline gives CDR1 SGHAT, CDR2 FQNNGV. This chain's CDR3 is CASSRPGTSPGEQYF. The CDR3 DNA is TGTGCCAGCAGCCGGCCCGGGACATCACCGGGGGAGCAGTACTTC.

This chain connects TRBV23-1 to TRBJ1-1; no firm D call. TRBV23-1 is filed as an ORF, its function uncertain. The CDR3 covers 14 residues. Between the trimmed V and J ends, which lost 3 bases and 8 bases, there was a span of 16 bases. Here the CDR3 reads CASSQRAASAEAFF. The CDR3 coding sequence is TGCGCCAGCAGTCAGAGGGCAGCGTCTGCGGAAGCTTTCTTT.

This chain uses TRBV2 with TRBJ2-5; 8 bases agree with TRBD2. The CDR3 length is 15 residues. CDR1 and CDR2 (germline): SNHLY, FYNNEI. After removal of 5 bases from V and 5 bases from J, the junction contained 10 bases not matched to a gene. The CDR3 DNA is TGTGCCAGCAGTCCCGACGGGGGGGGCAGGGAGACCCAGTACTTC. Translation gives CASSPDGGGRETQYF.

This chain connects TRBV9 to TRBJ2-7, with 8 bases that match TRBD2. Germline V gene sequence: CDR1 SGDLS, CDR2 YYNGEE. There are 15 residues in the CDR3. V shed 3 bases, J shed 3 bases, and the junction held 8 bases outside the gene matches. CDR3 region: CASSASSGPYYEQYF. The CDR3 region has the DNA TGTGCCAGCAGCGCGTCTAGCGGGCCTTACTACGAGCAGTACTTC.

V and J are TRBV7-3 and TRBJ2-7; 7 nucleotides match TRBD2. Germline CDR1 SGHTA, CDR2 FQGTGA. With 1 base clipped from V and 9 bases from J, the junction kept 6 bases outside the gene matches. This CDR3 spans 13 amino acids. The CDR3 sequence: CASSLKGAGLQYF. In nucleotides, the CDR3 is TGTGCCAGCAGCTTAAAGGGAGCGGGGTTGCAGTACTTC.

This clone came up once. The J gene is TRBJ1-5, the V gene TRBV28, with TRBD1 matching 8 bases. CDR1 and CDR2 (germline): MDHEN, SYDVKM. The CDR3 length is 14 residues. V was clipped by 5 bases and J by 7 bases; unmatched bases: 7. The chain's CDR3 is CASSPGQGGQPQHF. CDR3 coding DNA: TGTGCCAGCAGTCCAGGACAGGGAGGGCAGCCCCAGCATTTT.

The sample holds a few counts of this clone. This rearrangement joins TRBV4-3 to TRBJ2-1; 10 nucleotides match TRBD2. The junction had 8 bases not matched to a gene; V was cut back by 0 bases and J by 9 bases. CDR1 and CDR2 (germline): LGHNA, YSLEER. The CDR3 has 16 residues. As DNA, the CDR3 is TGCGCCAGCAGCCAAGATAGCGGGAGGTCTACGGGTGAGCAGTTCTTC. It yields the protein CASSQDSGRSTGEQFF.

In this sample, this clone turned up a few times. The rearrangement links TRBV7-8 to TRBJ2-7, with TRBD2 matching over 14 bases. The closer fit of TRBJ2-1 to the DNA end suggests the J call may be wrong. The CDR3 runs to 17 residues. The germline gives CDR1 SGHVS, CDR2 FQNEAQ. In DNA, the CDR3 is TGTGCCAGCAGCTTCGGGACTAGCGGGAGTTCGGTAAATGAGCAGTTCTTC. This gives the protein CASSFGTSGSSVNEQFF.

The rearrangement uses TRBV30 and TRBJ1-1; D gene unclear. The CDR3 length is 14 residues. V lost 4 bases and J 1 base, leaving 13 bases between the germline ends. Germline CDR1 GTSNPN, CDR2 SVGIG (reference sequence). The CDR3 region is CAWIRRWENTEAFF. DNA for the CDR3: TGTGCCTGGATCCGGAGGTGGGAGAACACTGAAGCTTTCTTT.

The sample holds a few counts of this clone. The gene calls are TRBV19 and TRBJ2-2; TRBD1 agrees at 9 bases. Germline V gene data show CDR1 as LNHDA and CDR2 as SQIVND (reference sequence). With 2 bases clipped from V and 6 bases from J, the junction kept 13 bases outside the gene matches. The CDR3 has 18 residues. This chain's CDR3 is CASSILDPGQGRSGELFF. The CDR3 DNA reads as TGTGCCAGTAGTATATTAGACCCGGGACAGGGTCGTTCCGGGGAGCTGTTTTTT.

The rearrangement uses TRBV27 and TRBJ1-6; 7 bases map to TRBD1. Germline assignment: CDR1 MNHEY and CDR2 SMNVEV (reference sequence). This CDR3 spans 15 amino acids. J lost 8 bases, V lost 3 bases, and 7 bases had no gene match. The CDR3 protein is CASSFTWQGDSPLHF. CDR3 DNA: TGTGCCAGCAGTTTTACGTGGCAGGGGGATTCACCCCTCCACTTT.

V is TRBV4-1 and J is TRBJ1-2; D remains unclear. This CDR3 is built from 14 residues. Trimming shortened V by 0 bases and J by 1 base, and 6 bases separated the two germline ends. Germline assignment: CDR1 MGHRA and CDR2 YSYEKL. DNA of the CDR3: TGCGCCAGCAGCCAAGAACGGGGTAACTATGGCTACACCTTC. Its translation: CASSQERGNYGYTF.

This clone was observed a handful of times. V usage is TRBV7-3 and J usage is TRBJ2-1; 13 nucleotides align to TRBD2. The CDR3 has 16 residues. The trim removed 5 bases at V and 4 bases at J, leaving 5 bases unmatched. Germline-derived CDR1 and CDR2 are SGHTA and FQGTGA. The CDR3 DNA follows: TGTGCCAGCAGCCCGCCGGGACTAGCGGGGTACAATGAGCAGTTCTTC. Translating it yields CASSPPGLAGYNEQFF. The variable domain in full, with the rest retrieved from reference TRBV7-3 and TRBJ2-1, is GAGVSQTPSNKVTEKGKYVELRCDPISGHTALYWYRQSLGQGPEFLIYFQGTGAADDSGLPNDRFFAVRPEGSVSTLKIQRTERGDSAVYLCASSPPGLAGYNEQFFGPGTRLTVL.

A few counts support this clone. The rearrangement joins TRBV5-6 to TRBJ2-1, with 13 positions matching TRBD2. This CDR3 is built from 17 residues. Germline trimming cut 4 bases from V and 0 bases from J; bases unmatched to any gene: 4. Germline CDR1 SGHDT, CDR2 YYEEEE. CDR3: CASSLRTSGSSYNEQFF. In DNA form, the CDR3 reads TGTGCCAGCAGCCTTCGGACTAGCGGGAGCTCCTACAATGAGCAGTTCTTC.

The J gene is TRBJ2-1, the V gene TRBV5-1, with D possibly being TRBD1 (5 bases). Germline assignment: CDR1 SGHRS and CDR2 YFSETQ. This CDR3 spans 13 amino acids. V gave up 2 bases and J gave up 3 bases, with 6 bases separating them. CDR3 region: CASSFDSYNEQFF. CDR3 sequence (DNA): TGCGCCAGCAGCTTCGACAGCTACAATGAGCAGTTCTTC.

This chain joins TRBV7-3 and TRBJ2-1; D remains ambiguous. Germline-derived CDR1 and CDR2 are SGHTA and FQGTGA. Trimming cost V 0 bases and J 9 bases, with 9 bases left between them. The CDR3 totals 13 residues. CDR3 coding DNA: TGTGCCAGCAGCTTAACGACTCAGCCTGAGCAGTTCTTC. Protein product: CASSLTTQPEQFF.

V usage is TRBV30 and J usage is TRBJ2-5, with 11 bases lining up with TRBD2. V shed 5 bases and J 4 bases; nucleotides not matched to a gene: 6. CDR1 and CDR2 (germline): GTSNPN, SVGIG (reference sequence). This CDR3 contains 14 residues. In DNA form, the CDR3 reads TGTGCCTGGGCACTAGCGGGAGTCGGAGAGACCCAGTACTTC. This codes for CAWALAGVGETQYF.

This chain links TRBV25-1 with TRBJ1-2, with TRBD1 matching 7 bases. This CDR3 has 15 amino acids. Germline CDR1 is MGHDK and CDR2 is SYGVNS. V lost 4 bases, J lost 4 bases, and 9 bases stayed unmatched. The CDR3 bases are TGTGCCAGCAGTGCCACAGGGGCCGTTGTCTATGGCTACACCTTC. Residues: CASSATGAVVYGYTF.

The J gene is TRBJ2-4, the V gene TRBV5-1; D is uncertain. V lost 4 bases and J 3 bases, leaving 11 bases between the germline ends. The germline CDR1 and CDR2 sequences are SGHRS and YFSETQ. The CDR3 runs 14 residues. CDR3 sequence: CASSPEPGKNIQYF. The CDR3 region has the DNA TGCGCCAGCAGCCCCGAGCCCGGCAAAAACATTCAGTACTTC. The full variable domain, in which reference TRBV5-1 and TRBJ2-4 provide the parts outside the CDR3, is KAGVTQTPRYLIKTRGQQVTLSCSPISGHRSVSWYQQTPGQGLQFLFEYFSETQRNKGNFPGRFSGRQFSNSRSEMNVSTLELGDSALYLCASSPEPGKNIQYFGAGTRLSVL.

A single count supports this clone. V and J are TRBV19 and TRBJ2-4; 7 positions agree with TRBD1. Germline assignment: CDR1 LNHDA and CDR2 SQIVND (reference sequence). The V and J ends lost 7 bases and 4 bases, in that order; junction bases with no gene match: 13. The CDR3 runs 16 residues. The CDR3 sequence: CASNSRGGLGKNIQYF. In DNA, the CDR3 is TGTGCCAGTAATAGCAGAGGGGGCTTGGGGAAAAACATTCAGTACTTC.

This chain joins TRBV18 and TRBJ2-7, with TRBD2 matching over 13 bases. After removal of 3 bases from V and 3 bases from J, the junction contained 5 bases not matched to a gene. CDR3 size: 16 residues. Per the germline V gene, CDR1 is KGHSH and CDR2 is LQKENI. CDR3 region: CASSPTRTSGSYEQYF. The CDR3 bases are TGTGCCAGCTCACCTACCCGGACTAGCGGGAGCTACGAGCAGTACTTC. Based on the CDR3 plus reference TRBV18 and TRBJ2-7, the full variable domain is NAGVMQNPRHLVRRRGQEARLRCSPMKGHSHVYWYRQLPEEGLKFMVYLQKENIIDESGMPKERFSAEFPKEGPSILRIQQVVRGDSAAYFCASSPTRTSGSYEQYFGPGTRLTVT.

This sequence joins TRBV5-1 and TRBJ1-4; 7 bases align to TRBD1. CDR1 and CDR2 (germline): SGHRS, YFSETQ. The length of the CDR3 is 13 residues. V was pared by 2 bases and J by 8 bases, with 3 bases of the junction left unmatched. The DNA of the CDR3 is TGCGCCAGCAGCTTCGGGACAGCAGAAAAACTGTTTTTT. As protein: CASSFGTAEKLFF.

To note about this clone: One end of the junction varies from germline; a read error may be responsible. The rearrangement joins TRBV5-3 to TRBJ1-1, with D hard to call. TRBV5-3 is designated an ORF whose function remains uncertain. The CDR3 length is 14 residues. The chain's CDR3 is CARGFANMNTEAFF. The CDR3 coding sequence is TGTGCCAGAGGCTTTGCGAATATGAACACTGAAGCTTTCTTT.

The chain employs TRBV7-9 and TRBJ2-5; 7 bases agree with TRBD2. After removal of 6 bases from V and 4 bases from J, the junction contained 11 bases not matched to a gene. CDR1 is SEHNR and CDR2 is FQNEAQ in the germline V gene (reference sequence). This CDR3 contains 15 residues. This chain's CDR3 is CASSSGPGRGETQYF. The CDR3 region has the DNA TGTGCCAGCAGTTCGGGCCCGGGGAGGGGAGAGACCCAGTACTTC.

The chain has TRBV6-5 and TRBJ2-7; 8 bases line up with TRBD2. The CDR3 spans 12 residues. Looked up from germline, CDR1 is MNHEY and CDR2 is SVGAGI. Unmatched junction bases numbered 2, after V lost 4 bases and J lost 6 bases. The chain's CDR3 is CASSFSGIEQYF. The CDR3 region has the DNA TGTGCCAGCAGTTTTAGCGGGATCGAGCAGTACTTC.

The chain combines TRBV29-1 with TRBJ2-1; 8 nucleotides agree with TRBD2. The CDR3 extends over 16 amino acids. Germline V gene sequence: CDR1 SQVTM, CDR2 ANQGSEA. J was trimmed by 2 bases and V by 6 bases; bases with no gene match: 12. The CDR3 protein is CSVPTSEIQPYNEQFF. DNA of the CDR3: TGCAGCGTCCCGACTAGCGAGATCCAGCCCTACAATGAGCAGTTCTTC.

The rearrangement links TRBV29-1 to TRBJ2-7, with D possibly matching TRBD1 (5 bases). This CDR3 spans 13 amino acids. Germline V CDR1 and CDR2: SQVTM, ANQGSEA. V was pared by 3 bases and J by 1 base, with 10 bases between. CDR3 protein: CSVDSQGSYEQYF. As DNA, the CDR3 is TGCAGCGTTGATTCCCAGGGATCCTACGAGCAGTACTTC.